The TCR beta chain described here comes from a study of blood T cell repertoires in COVID-19. The overall study: Nucleic acid was either cDNA or gDNA, and it came from T cells, B-cell-depleted T cells, or PBMCs.

Germline loops: CDR1 KGHDR, CDR2 SFDVKD. V was pared by 6 bases and J by 2 bases, with 7 bases of the junction left unmatched. The CDR3 contains 15 residues. Original handling: Nucleated cell number was recorded as an estimate derived from reference gene primer amplification. Using immunoSEQ multiplex PCR, the repertoire was profiled, and TCRdb retains in-frame clones only, with some absent. D and trimming were read from the DNA, whereas the V and J calls and clone size are those reported in that table. Altogether some 200,000 clones are present, approximately 80% being singletons, with the ten largest covering about 8.9%. Across 20 to 25 US areas, participants ranged in age from about 18 to 100 years. Cohorts were based on clinical histories the participants reported.

Source material: PBMCs or T cells enriched from blood (not recorded which). This receptor was obtained from a woman between 45 and 65 years old with acute COVID-19. This sequence joins TRBV24-1 and TRBJ2-3; 7 nucleotides agree with TRBD2. The CDR3 sequence is CATSSSGIDTDTQYF. CDR3 in DNA: TGTGCCACCAGTTCCAGCGGGATCGACACAGATACGCAGTATTTT.